These 12 T cell receptor beta chains came from one sample sequenced in a study of T cells of healthy individuals. TCRdb used MiXCR to reprocess the 5' RACE reads, holding one entry per CDR3 protein. The sample holds tens of thousands of distinct CDR3 sequences, around 15% seen once. The receptor source for this set is a human donor in good health.

Many counts were recorded for this clonotype. The chain links TRBV9 to TRBJ2-1, with D possibly TRBD2 on 6 matching bases. V lost 0 bases and J 8 bases, leaving 15 bases between the germline ends. There are 15 residues in the CDR3. The germline V gene encodes CDR1 SGDLS and CDR2 YYNGEE. CDR3 coding DNA: TGTGCCAGCAGCGTAGGGACTACCCGTGGCGATGAGCAGTTCTTC. Residues: CASSVGTTRGDEQFF.

This clonotype was counted at least ten times. The V and J genes are TRBV18 and TRBJ1-1; no reliable D call. CDR1 KGHSH and CDR2 LQKENI come from the germline V gene. V was cut by 3 bases and J by 5 bases, with 16 bases left in between. This CDR3 is 15 amino acids long. CDR3 bases: TGTGCCAGCTCACCTAACGACGCGGGAGGGACTGAAGCTTTCTTT. Residues: CASSPNDAGGTEAFF.

This clonotype has more than one count but fewer than ten. This chain connects TRBV24-1 to TRBJ2-4; D uncertain. CDR1 and CDR2 from the germline V gene are KGHDR and SFDVKD. The CDR3 consists of 15 residues. V lost 3 bases and J lost 0, with 8 bases in between. The CDR3 loop is CATSDSRVAKNIQYF. In DNA form, the CDR3 reads TGTGCCACCAGTGATAGTCGGGTAGCCAAAAACATTCAGTACTTC.

This clonotype was counted only a few times. The genes are TRBV19 and TRBJ2-2; 8 bases match TRBD1. The length of the CDR3 is 16 residues. The germline V gene has CDR1 LNHDA and CDR2 SQIVND (reference sequence). With 0 bases clipped from V and 3 bases from J, the junction kept 3 bases outside the gene matches. CDR3 sequence reads: CASSIEGRGHTGELFF. The CDR3, as DNA: TGTGCCAGTAGTATAGAGGGCAGGGGGCACACCGGGGAGCTGTTTTTT.

This clonotype was detected only a few times. The chain couples TRBV12-3 or TRBV12-4 to TRBJ1-5; D might be TRBD1 (5 bases). The CDR3 has 16 amino acids. V was pared by 7 bases and J by 1 base, with 17 bases between. CDR3 DNA sequence: TGTGCCAGCACCTACTCCGGGGCCGGGAGCAATCAGCCCCAGCATTTT. It encodes CASTYSGAGSNQPQHF.

This clonotype was seen at least ten times. This chain uses TRBV7-2 with TRBJ2-7; 9 bases are shared with TRBD2. Germline CDR1 is SGHTA and CDR2 is FQGNSA. The CDR3 has 16 residues. Germline trimming cut 2 bases from V and 2 bases from J; bases unmatched to any gene: 7. CDR3 region: CASSLQGTSPAYEQYF. CDR3 DNA sequence: TGTGCCAGCAGCTTACAGGGGACTAGCCCTGCCTACGAGCAGTACTTC. The entire variable domain, with the rest obtained from reference TRBV7-2 and TRBJ2-7, is as follows: GAGVSQSPSNKVTEKGKDVELRCDPISGHTALYWYRQSLGQGLEFLIYFQGNSAPDKSGLPSDRFSAERTGGSVSTLTIQRTQQEDSAVYLCASSLQGTSPAYEQYFGPGTRLTVT.

This clonotype showed up just a few times. The V call is TRBV3-1, the J call TRBJ1-1; D possibly corresponds to TRBD1 (5 bases). The germline V gene encodes CDR1 LGHDT and CDR2 YNNKEL (reference sequence). This CDR3 has 15 residues. Trimming pared 2 bases from V and 6 bases from J, leaving 16 bases between. The CDR3 is CASSQIGKGVAEAFF. The CDR3 DNA follows: TGTGCCAGCAGCCAAATCGGGAAAGGGGTCGCTGAAGCTTTCTTT.

This rearrangement joins TRBV20-1 to TRBJ1-2; no reliable D call. Germline V gives CDR1 DFQATT, CDR2 SNEGSKA (reference sequence). This CDR3 region has 14 residues. V lost 5 bases and J lost 4, with 17 bases in between. The CDR3 loop reads CSAYQYTEPYGYTF. The CDR3 bases are TGCAGTGCTTACCAGTACACAGAACCCTATGGCTACACCTTC.

The table lists this clonotype with many counts. This chain joins TRBV20-1 and TRBJ2-6, with 9 bases aligning to TRBD1. Trimming took 5 bases from V and 0 from J; bases not matched to a gene: 5. The germline V gene has CDR1 DFQATT and CDR2 SNEGSKA (reference sequence). The CDR3 consists of 16 residues. The CDR3 sequence is CSAGTGPHSGANVLTF. In DNA, the CDR3 is TGCAGTGCTGGGACAGGGCCCCACTCTGGGGCCAACGTCCTGACTTTC.

This clonotype was seen a few times. The rearrangement uses TRBV5-6 and TRBJ1-2; no definite D call. This CDR3 is built from 12 residues. The ends were cut back, 4 bases at V and 6 bases at J, with 10 bases in the middle. Germline loops: CDR1 SGHDT, CDR2 YYEEEE. The CDR3 DNA reads as TGTGCCAGCAGCCGAGACGGGAATGGCTACACCTTC. It translates to CASSRDGNGYTF.

J is TRBJ2-3 and V is TRBV12-3 or TRBV12-4; the match to TRBD2 covers 9 bases. This CDR3 comprises 16 residues. The junction had 2 bases not matched to a gene; V was cut back by 1 base and J by 0 bases. The DNA of the CDR3 is TGTGCCAGCAGTTTAGATACTAGCGGGAGCACAGATACGCAGTATTTT. As protein: CASSLDTSGSTDTQYF.

The chain links TRBV30 to TRBJ1-1; TRBD1 is a possible D gene (5 bases). V was trimmed by 1 base and J by 1 base, leaving 7 bases between them. Germline values: CDR1 GTSNPN, CDR2 SVGIG (reference sequence). The CDR3 consists of 13 residues. CDR3 nucleotide sequence: TGTGCCTGGAGTGAAGGGACGAACACTGAAGCTTTCTTT. Translated, it gives CAWSEGTNTEAFF.